A selection of T cell receptor beta chains follows, all from one sample in a study of somatic mutations in cytotoxic T cells in rheumatoid arthritis. Method: immunoSEQ multiplex PCR; TCRdb's copy keeps in-frame clones and lacks some. There are around 16,000 clones in the sample; roughly 86% occur only once, and about 17% lies in the top ten. Sequenced material: CD8+ T cells sorted from blood. Every receptor here comes from a woman in her 50s with rheumatoid arthritis. Both conserved end residues are part of each CDR3. The D gene is left open where the match is weak. Clone size is shown for a subset of rows, as once, few, many or a class of expanded clone.

V,size,D,J,DNA,CDR3
TRBV5-1,NA,TRBD1,TRBJ2-2,TGCGCCAGCAGCCCAGCCCTTCCCGGGACAGGGAACACCGGGGAGCTGTTTTTT,CASSPALPGTGNTGELFF
TRBV9,NA,TRBD2,TRBJ2-1,TGTGCCAGCAGCGCTAAGACTAGCGGGAGATTTTACAATGAGCAGTTCTTC,CASSAKTSGRFYNEQFF
TRBV7-9,NA,TRBD2,TRBJ2-7,TGTGCCAGCAGCCCACCCCCGGGACTAGCGGGAGGGACGGGATACGAGCAGTACTTC,CASSPPPGLAGGTGYEQYF
TRBV5-1,NA,TRBD2,TRBJ2-1,TGCGCCAGCAGCTTGGTCAGCGGGGGACTTATGTCCTACAATGAGCAGTTCTTC,CASSLVSGGLMSYNEQFF
TRBV27,NA,NA,TRBJ1-1,TGTGCCAGCAGTACAGGGAACACTGAAGCTTTCTTT,CASSTGNTEAFF
TRBV2,NA,NA,TRBJ2-1,TGTGCCAGCAGTGAAGCGGCCGGCAATGAGCAGTTCTTC,CASSEAAGNEQFF
TRBV5-6,NA,NA,TRBJ2-7,TGTGCCAGCAGCCGTTTGACAGGTTACTACGAGCAGTACTTC,CASSRLTGYYEQYF
TRBV29-1,few,NA,TRBJ1-1,TGCAGCGTTGAAGTTGGTCAGAACACTGAAGCTTTCTTT,CSVEVGQNTEAFF
TRBV28,NA,NA,TRBJ2-1,TGTGCCAGCAGTCGGACCAATGAGCAGTTCTTC,CASSRTNEQFF
TRBV10-3,NA,NA,TRBJ2-5,TGTGCCATCAGTGAAGGGGAGACCCAGTACTTC,CAISEGETQYF
TRBV15,large,TRBD2,TRBJ2-3,TGTGCCACCAGCAGAGATACCCTTGCGGGAGCTACTGGAGATACGCAGTATTTT,CATSRDTLAGATGDTQYF
TRBV6-5,NA,TRBD1,TRBJ1-1,TGTGCCAGCAGTTACGTAGGGACAGGCACTGAAGCTTTCTTT,CASSYVGTGTEAFF
TRBV29-1,once,TRBD1,TRBJ1-1,TGCAGCGTAGTGACAGGGGTGAACACTGAAGCTTTCTTT,CSVVTGVNTEAFF
TRBV4-3,NA,NA,TRBJ2-5,TGCGCCAGCAGCCAAGATCTTCGGGAGACCCAGTACTTC,CASSQDLRETQYF
TRBV13,NA,NA,TRBJ2-1,TGTGCCAGCAGCTTAGAACAGGGTAACTACAATGAGCAGTTCTTC,CASSLEQGNYNEQFF
TRBV25-1,NA,TRBD2,TRBJ2-3,TGTGCCAGTAAGGGACTAGCGGGAGTGGAAACAGATACGCAGTATTTT,CASKGLAGVETDTQYF
TRBV5-4,NA,TRBD2,TRBJ2-1,TGTGCCAGCAGCTGGGGACTAGCGGACTACAATGAGCAGTTCTTC,CASSWGLADYNEQFF
TRBV7-9,medium-sized,NA,TRBJ2-7,TGTGCCAGCAGCTTAACTCGGGAAAGGGCCTACGAGCAGTACTTC,CASSLTRERAYEQYF
TRBV7-6,NA,NA,TRBJ2-7,TGTGCCAGCAGCTTAGGGGTTCGCGATGCCGAAGAGCAGTACTTC,CASSLGVRDAEEQYF
TRBV7-9,NA,TRBD1,TRBJ2-7,TGTGCCAGCAGCGGACGGGACAGGAACGAGCAGTACTTC,CASSGRDRNEQYF
TRBV28,NA,NA,TRBJ2-3,TGTGCCAGCAGTTTGGAGGGACCCGGCCTCACAGATACGCAGTATTTT,CASSLEGPGLTDTQYF
TRBV4-2,NA,NA,TRBJ2-7,TGTGCCAGCAGCCAAGACCACCTGGGGGTATCCTACGAGCAGTACTTC,CASSQDHLGVSYEQYF
TRBV6-5,NA,NA,TRBJ1-3,TGTGCCAGCAGCTCCAGGACCCTGTCCACCATATATTTT,CASSSRTLSTIYF
TRBV11-1,NA,NA,TRBJ2-7,TGTGCCAGCAGCTTAGCAGATTACGAGCAGTACTTC,CASSLADYEQYF
TRBV27,NA,NA,TRBJ1-1,TGTGCCAGCAGTTTACAACAGGCAAGTGAAGCTTTCTTT,CASSLQQASEAFF
TRBV13,NA,NA,TRBJ2-3,TGTGCCAGCAGGGGCGGTTGGGGAGCGGCCACAGATACGCAGTATTTT,CASRGGWGAATDTQYF
TRBV2,few,NA,TRBJ2-7,TGTGCCAGCAGTGAAATCGGCCGCTTCTACGAGCAGTACTTC,CASSEIGRFYEQYF
TRBV6-4,NA,TRBD2,TRBJ2-1,TGTGCCAGCAGTGGGGGCCGGGGGAGCGGGAGGATCGACAATGAGCAGTTCTTC,CASSGGRGSGRIDNEQFF
TRBV4-1,NA,NA,TRBJ2-7,TGCGCCAGCAGCCCCCCGGGGCTCGACGAGCAGTACTTC,CASSPPGLDEQYF
TRBV28,NA,NA,TRBJ2-7,TGTGCCAGCAGTTTTACCCCGGGGTTTTTCGAGCAGTACTTC,CASSFTPGFFEQYF
TRBV4-3,NA,NA,TRBJ2-5,TGCGCCAGCAGCCAAGATCTCTCGATGGGCAGGCCCCAAGAGACCCAGTACTTC,CASSQDLSMGRPQETQYF
TRBV27,NA,TRBD1,TRBJ2-7,TGTGCCAGTACAACCTCCGGGACAGGCCTATACGAGCAGTACTTC,CASTTSGTGLYEQYF
TRBV7-2,NA,NA,TRBJ2-1,TGTGCCAGCAGCCGAGGGGGGGGCTACAATGAGCAGTTCTTC,CASSRGGGYNEQFF
TRBV9,once,NA,TRBJ2-7,TGTGCCAGCAGCGTAGCAGGAGCGCACCCCTACGAGCAGTACTTC,CASSVAGAHPYEQYF
TRBV6-5,once,TRBD1,TRBJ2-3,TGTGCCAGCAGGCGGGACAGGGGAAGCACAGATACGCAGTATTTT,CASRRDRGSTDTQYF
TRBV7-2,NA,NA,TRBJ1-3,TGTGCCAGCAGCAGCCGGGACGACCCTTCGAGCTCTGGAAACACCATATATTTT,CASSSRDDPSSSGNTIYF
TRBV5-4,NA,TRBD2,TRBJ2-7,TGTGCCAGCAGCGGGGCTAGCGGGAGGGCCTCGTACGAGCAGTACTTC,CASSGASGRASYEQYF
TRBV5-4,NA,TRBD2,TRBJ2-1,TGTGCCAGCAGCAGGACTAGCAACGACAATGAGCAGTTCTTC,CASSRTSNDNEQFF
TRBV6-5,once,NA,TRBJ2-5,TGTGCCAGCAGTTACGGGCCGGGATCAGAGACCCAGTACTTC,CASSYGPGSETQYF
TRBV19,NA,TRBD1,TRBJ1-2,TGTGCCAGTACCTCCGGGACAGGGGGCCAGAGGGGCTACACCTTC,CASTSGTGGQRGYTF
TRBV5-5,once,NA,TRBJ1-1,TGTGCCAGCAGCTTGGGTAAACGGACTGAAGCTTTCTTT,CASSLGKRTEAFF
TRBV28,NA,TRBD2,TRBJ2-5,TGTGCCACCCTACTAGCGACCAGTTCTGGAGAGACCCAGTACTTC,CATLLATSSGETQYF
TRBV28,NA,NA,TRBJ2-3,TGTGCCAGCGGCCCTGGGACTCACCTCCCCGAACTCACAGATACGCAGTATTTT,CASGPGTHLPELTDTQYF
TRBV19,NA,NA,TRBJ2-7,TGTGCCAGTAGTATTCTGGGTAACGAGCAGTACTTC,CASSILGNEQYF
TRBV7-9,NA,NA,TRBJ1-2,TGTGCCAGCAGCTGGGACACAAACTATGGCTACACCTTC,CASSWDTNYGYTF
TRBV2,few,TRBD2,TRBJ2-7,TGTGCCAGCAGTGTTAGGGCTAGCGGCCCCTACGAGCAGTACTTC,CASSVRASGPYEQYF
TRBV18,NA,NA,TRBJ1-4,TGTGCCAGCTCTCCGCCGGGCCCATCTGCAACTAATGAAAAACTGTTTTTT,CASSPPGPSATNEKLFF
TRBV5-1,NA,NA,TRBJ1-2,TGCGCCAGCAGTGGACAGATCGCCCGCTATGGCTACACCTTC,CASSGQIARYGYTF
TRBV27,once,NA,TRBJ2-3,TGTGCCAGCAGTCCAAGAACAGATACGCAGTATTTT,CASSPRTDTQYF
TRBV6-1,once,NA,TRBJ1-6,TGTGCCAGCAGTGAACGCGAGGGGCTTTATAATTCACCCCTCCACTTT,CASSEREGLYNSPLHF
TRBV28,NA,NA,TRBJ1-1,TGTGCCAGCAGCCCTCCGGGGAACACTGAAGCTTTCTTT,CASSPPGNTEAFF
TRBV6-5,NA,NA,TRBJ1-5,TGTGCCAGCAATTACCTCGGGAGCAATCAGCCCCAGCATTTT,CASNYLGSNQPQHF
TRBV9,NA,NA,TRBJ2-1,TGTGCCAGCAGCGTAGGGGGTAGTATTGGTAGCGAGCAGTTCTTC,CASSVGGSIGSEQFF
TRBV6-6,NA,TRBD2,TRBJ2-2,TGTGCCAGCGGGACTAGCGGGAGGGCCACCGGGGAGCTGTTTTTT,CASGTSGRATGELFF
TRBV11-2,NA,NA,TRBJ2-4,TGTGCCAGCAGCTCTCAACAAGGACCATTAGCCAAAAACATTCAGTACTTC,CASSSQQGPLAKNIQYF
TRBV4-2,NA,TRBD2,TRBJ2-5,TGTGCCAGCAGCCAAATCGGCGGGGGGGCGGGAGAGACCCAGTACTTC,CASSQIGGGAGETQYF
TRBV29-1,NA,NA,TRBJ2-1,TGCAGCGTTGAAGGGGTGGGAGACTCCTACAATGAGCAGTTCTTC,CSVEGVGDSYNEQFF